The sequence of this TCR beta chain was determined in a study of T cells after yellow fever vaccination. TCR cDNA, made by 5'RACE template switching, carried an added universal primer site and UMIs. TCRdb re-called the 5' RACE reads with MiXCR, one entry per CDR3 protein. The sample has some 550,000 distinct CDR3 sequences; over 15% are singletons. Study outcomes and limitations: Subsequent booster samples again held most clones from primary vaccination (more than 95% CD4, just under 90% CD8). FACS-sorted repertoires might harbor abundant contaminating clonotypes from the bulk population.

CDR1 is SGHTA, CDR2 FQGTGA, per germline. Trimming removed 5 bases at V and 6 bases at J, with 20 bases between. This CDR3 has 16 amino acids. A few counts support this clonotype. Its target is unknown. The source was PBMCs, collected 15 days after the yellow fever booster vaccination. The genes are TRBV7-3 and TRBJ2-1; TRBD2 might be the D (6 bases). This TCR came from a man aged 25-45 years who received the YFV17D yellow fever vaccine. The CDR3 bases are TGTGCCAGCAGCCCGGGGACTTTCCCCGGGGGCAATGAGCAGTTCTTC. It codes for CASSPGTFPGGNEQFF.